This TCR beta chain stems from a study of blood T cell repertoires in COVID-19. In the study overall: From the United States, Italy and Spain came samples of acute and convalescent COVID-19. Sources were T cells, B-cell-depleted T cells, or PBMCs; the material itself was cDNA or gDNA.

As processed by the authors: Amplifying reference gene primers gave estimates of nucleated cell counts. Generated by immunoSEQ multiplex PCR, the TCRdb table keeps only in-frame clones and is missing some. From that table come the V and J calls and clone size; the DNA was used to work out D and trimming. This sample carries some 400,000 clones, approximately 86% of them seen once, and the ten largest clones take over 2.5%. V was cut by 1 base and J by 5 bases, with 9 bases left in between. Per germline, CDR1 MGHRA and CDR2 YSYEKL. CDR3 length: 14 amino acids. Sequencing was performed on peripheral blood. The genes are TRBV4-1 and TRBJ1-5; D gene ambiguous. The receptor's source is a human donor in a cohort sampled during active COVID-19. The CDR3 sequence is CASSQADTDQPQHF. As DNA, the CDR3 is TGCGCCAGCAGCCAAGCCGACACCGATCAGCCCCAGCATTTT.